This T cell receptor beta chain was captured in a study of control samples from healthy donors and cancer patients. The repertoire was sequenced with immunoSEQ multiplex PCR; TCRdb's copy has only in-frame clones and lacks some. The sample spans about 190,000 clones; the ten largest clones claim roughly 2%. This clonotype was sampled from a woman aged 30 to 39 in good health. Material: blood.

The CDR3 nucleotides read TGTGCCAGCAGTTGGACCAGGGGCATGAACACTGAAGCTTTCTTT. Translation gives CASSWTRGMNTEAFF. The gene calls are TRBV28 and TRBJ1-1, with a tentative D call TRBD1 (6 bases). This CDR3 is 15 amino acids long. Trimming cost V 4 bases and J 0 bases, with 12 bases left between them. The germline CDR1 and CDR2 sequences are MDHEN and SYDVKM.